The TCR beta chain under discussion was sequenced for a study of blood T cell repertoires in COVID-19. On the study more broadly: Specimens from acute and convalescent COVID-19 originated in the United States, Italy and Spain. T cells, B-cell-depleted T cells, or PBMCs supplied cDNA or gDNA.

V was shortened by 10 bases and J by 4 bases, with 12 bases between the two germline ends. This CDR3 contains 12 residues. The germline gives CDR1 SNHLY, CDR2 FYNNEI. Per the authors' pipeline: The authors estimated nucleated cell counts from reference gene primer amplification. The protocol was immunoSEQ multiplex PCR, while the TCRdb copy is restricted to in-frame clones and leaves out a portion. V, J and clone size derive from that table, while D and trimming were established from the DNA sequence. Of about 220,000 clones in the sample, roughly 84% were seen once. The sample consisted of peripheral blood. The V call is TRBV2, the J call TRBJ2-3; D possibly corresponds to TRBD1 (5 bases). The receptor's source is a woman aged 55 to 70 who had recovered from COVID-19. CDR3 region: CATDMTADTQYF. CDR3 nucleotide sequence: TGTGCCACCGATATGACAGCAGATACGCAGTATTTT.